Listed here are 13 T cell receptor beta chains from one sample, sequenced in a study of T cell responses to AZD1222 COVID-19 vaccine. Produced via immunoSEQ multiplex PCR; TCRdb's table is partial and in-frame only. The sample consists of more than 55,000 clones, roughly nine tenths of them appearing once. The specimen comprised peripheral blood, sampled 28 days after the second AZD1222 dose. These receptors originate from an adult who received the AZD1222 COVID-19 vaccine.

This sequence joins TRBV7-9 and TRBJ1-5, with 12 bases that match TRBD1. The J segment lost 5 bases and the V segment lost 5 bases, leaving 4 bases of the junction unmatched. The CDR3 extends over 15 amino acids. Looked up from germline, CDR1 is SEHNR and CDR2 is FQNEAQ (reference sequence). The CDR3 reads CASSAGTGGDQPQHF. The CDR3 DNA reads TGTGCCAGCAGCGCTGGGACAGGGGGCGATCAGCCCCAGCATTTT.

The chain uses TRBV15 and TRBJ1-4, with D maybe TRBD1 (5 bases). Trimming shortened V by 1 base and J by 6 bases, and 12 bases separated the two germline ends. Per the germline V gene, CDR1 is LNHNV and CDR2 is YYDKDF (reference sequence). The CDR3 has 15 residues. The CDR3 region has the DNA TGTGCCACCAGCAGAGTCGGGGGTCTCGATGAAAAACTGTTTTTT. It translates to CATSRVGGLDEKLFF.

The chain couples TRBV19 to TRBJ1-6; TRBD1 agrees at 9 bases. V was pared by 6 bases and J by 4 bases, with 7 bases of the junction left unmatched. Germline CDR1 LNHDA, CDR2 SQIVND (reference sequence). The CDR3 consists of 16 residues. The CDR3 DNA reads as TGTGCCAGTAGGCGGGACAGGGACGCTTATAATTCACCCCTCCACTTT. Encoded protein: CASRRDRDAYNSPLHF. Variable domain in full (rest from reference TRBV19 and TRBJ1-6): DGGITQSPKYLFRKEGQNVTLSCEQNLNHDAMYWYRQDPGQGLRLIYYSQIVNDFQKGDIAEGYSVSREKKESFPLTVTSAQKNPTAFYLCASRRDRDAYNSPLHFGNGTRLTVT.

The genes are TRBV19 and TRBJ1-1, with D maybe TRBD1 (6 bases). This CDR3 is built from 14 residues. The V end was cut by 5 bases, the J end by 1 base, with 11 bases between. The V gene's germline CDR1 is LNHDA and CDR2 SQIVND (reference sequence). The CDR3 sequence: CASSPQGPNTEAFF. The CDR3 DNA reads TGTGCCAGTAGTCCACAGGGACCGAACACTGAAGCTTTCTTT.

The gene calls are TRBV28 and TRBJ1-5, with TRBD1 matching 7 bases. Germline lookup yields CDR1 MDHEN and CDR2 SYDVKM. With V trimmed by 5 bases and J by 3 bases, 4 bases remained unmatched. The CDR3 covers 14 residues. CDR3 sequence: CASSLGQDNQPQHF. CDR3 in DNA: TGTGCCAGCAGTCTCGGACAGGACAATCAGCCCCAGCATTTT.

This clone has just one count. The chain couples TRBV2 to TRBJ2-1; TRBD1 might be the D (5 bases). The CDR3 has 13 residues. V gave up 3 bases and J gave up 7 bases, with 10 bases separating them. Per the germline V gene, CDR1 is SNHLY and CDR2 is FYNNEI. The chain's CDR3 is CASSEPRANEQFF. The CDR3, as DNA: TGTGCCAGCAGTGAGCCCAGGGCGAATGAGCAGTTCTTC.

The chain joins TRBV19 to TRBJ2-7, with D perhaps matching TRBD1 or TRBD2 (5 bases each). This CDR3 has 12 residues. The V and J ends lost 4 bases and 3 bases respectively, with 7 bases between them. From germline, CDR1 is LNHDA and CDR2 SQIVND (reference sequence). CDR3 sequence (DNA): TGTGCCAGTAGTAGAGGGGACTACGAGCAGTACTTC. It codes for CASSRGDYEQYF.

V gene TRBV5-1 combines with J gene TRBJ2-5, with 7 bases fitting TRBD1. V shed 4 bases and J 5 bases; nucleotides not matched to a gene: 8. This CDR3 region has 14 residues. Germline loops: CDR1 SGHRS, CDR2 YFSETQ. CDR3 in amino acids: CASSTDRSRETQYF. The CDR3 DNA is TGCGCCAGCAGCACGGACAGGAGCAGGGAGACCCAGTACTTC.

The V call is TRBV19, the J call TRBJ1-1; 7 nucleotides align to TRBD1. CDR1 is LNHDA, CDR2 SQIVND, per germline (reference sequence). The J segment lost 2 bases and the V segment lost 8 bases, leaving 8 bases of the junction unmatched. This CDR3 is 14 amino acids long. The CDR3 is CASFDGDSNTEAFF. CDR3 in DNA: TGTGCCAGTTTTGATGGGGACAGTAACACTGAAGCTTTCTTT.

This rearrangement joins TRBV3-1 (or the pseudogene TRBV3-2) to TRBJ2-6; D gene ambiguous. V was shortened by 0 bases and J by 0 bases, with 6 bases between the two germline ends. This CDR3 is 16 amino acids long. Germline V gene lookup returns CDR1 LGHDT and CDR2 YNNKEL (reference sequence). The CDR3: CASSQESPSGANVLTF. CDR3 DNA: TGTGCCAGCAGCCAAGAGTCTCCCTCTGGGGCCAACGTCCTGACTTTC.

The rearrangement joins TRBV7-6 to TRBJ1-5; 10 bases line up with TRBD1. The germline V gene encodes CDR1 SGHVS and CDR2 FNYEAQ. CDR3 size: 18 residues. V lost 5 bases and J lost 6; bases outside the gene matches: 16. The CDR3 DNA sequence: TGTGCCAGCAGCACTCACCGGACAGGGGGGGTTGTCAGTCAGCCCCAGCATTTT. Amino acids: CASSTHRTGGVVSQPQHF.

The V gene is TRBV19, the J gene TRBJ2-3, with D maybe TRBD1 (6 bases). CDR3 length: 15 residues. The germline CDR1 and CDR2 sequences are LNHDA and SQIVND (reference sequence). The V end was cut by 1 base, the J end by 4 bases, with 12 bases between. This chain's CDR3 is CASSIAGAPPDTQYF. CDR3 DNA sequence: TGTGCCAGTAGTATAGCAGGGGCCCCGCCAGATACGCAGTATTTT.

CDR3 bases: TGTGCCAGCTCAAGGTCGGAGAGCACAGATACGCAGTATTTT. Its translation is CASSRSESTDTQYF. The J gene is TRBJ2-3, the V gene TRBV18; D gene ambiguous. Germline-derived CDR1 and CDR2 are KGHSH and LQKENI. The V gene lost 5 bases and the J gene lost 0 bases, with 9 bases spanning the gap. The CDR3 covers 14 residues.